The entry below describes one T cell receptor beta chain. Since a much larger clone is just one base distant, this may be a read error. This specimen belongs to a study of T cells in Graves' hyperthyroidism and ophthalmopathy. From RNA transcripts, TCR beta CDR3 regions were amplified. In the first-round RT-PCR of the TCR CDR3, the HTBI primer set was used. TCRdb reprocessed the multiplex PCR reads with MiXCR, giving one entry per CDR3 protein. Of hundreds of thousands of distinct CDR3 sequences in the sample, 45% were seen once. The length of the CDR3 is 15 residues. The V segment lost 1 base and the J segment 6 bases; nucleotides outside the gene matches: 6. CDR1 is SNHLY, CDR2 FYNNEI, per germline.

The J gene is TRBJ1-5, the V gene TRBV2; TRBD1 matches 7 bases. Sequenced: peripheral blood or thyroid tissue (not recorded which). This sequence originates from an adult man with Graves' disease, either hyperthyroidism or ophthalmopathy (not recorded which). As DNA, the CDR3 is TGTGCCAGCAGTGAAGTCAGGGGGGCGGGTCAGCCCCAGCATTTT. It encodes CASSEVRGAGQPQHF. The whole variable domain, remainder taken from reference TRBV2 and TRBJ1-5, is EPEVTQTPSHQVTQMGQEVILRCVPISNHLYFYWYRQILGQKVEFLVSFYNNEISEKSEIFDDQFSVERPDGSNFTLKIRSTKLEDSAMYFCASSEVRGAGQPQHFGDGTRLSIL.